The clone carrying this T cell receptor beta chain was counted many times. Its antigen is not identified. Lactation, pregnancy, other autoimmune disease or uncontrolled infection led to exclusion of patients. This CDR3 is 14 amino acids long. CDR1 is SNHLY, CDR2 FYNNEI, per germline. V dropped 6 bases and J dropped 10; count of bases not matched to a gene: 10. Authors of the study amplified TCR beta CDR3 regions from RNA transcripts. In the first-round RT-PCR of the TCR CDR3, the HTBI primer set was used. TCRdb re-called the multiplex PCR reads through MiXCR, storing one row per CDR3 protein. The profile covers some 600,000 distinct CDR3 sequences, with approximately 13% appearing a single time and about 5.8% taken by the ten largest. These data belong to a study of T cells in Graves' hyperthyroidism and ophthalmopathy. Whole-study findings and limits: The authors' 13 V-J model separated ophthalmopathy from stable hyperthyroidism. Expanded thyroid clonotypes (above 0.001) were mostly also found in blood. The model made its ophthalmopathy prediction, and onset followed a median about 6 months later.

The source material was blood. The source of this sequence is a woman in her 30s with Graves' hyperthyroidism that later progressed to Graves' ophthalmopathy. The chain couples TRBV2 to TRBJ2-1; TRBD2 agrees at 9 bases. The CDR3 bases are TGTGCCAGCAGGGCCGGAACTAGCGGGCGAGAGCAGTTCTTC. It encodes CASRAGTSGREQFF.